Included here is one T cell receptor (beta chain) sequence, with context. Its antigen is undetermined. This sample is drawn from a study of cytomegalovirus exposure and HLA in healthy donors. Study-wide background: An earlier analysis found around 100 million unique TCR beta sequences from approximately 190 million T cells. Study-level findings and limits: Earlier analysis found most TCR beta V segments productive about 90% or about 30% of the time. V- and J-gene trimming in TCR beta was tied to a missense DCLRE1C variant by an analysis performed later.

Germline CDR1 SNHLY, CDR2 FYNNEI. The V gene lost 7 bases and the J gene lost 0 bases, with 12 bases spanning the gap. This CDR3 spans 14 amino acids. 13 Jbeta primers and 60 Vbeta primers were used for the PCR. Clones were read by immunoSEQ multiplex PCR, and TCRdb kept only the in-frame ones, dropping some. The sample consists of approximately 32,000 clones, around nine tenths of them appearing once. Source material: PBMCs. The chain employs TRBV2 and TRBJ1-1; D possibly corresponds to TRBD1 (6 bases). This sequence was found in a young woman in good health and CMV-seronegative. The CDR3 loop is CASTFRGMNTEAFF. The CDR3 coding sequence is TGTGCCAGCACCTTCAGGGGCATGAACACTGAAGCTTTCTTT.